The text below deals with one T cell receptor beta chain. Its matching antigen is unknown. The data derive from a study of regulatory T cells in long-lasting Graves disease. Whole-study context: Recently diagnosed Graves' patients had received antithyroid drugs for under 3 months.

Points from the study as a whole: Authors noted too few samples as a limitation.

In building TCR beta libraries, iRepertoire HTBI primers were used together with Arm-PCR of CDR3 regions. Original processing notes: The identification of 55 to 70 TRBV and roughly 14 TRBJ segments was made across samples. TCRdb ran MiXCR on the multiplex PCR reads and lists one entry per CDR3 protein. TCRdb's processing, not the authors' own work, is the source of the V and J calls. The sample carries 400,000 to 500,000 distinct CDR3 sequences, under 15% recorded once. Time point meaning: newly diagnosed GD, antithyroid drugs for less than 3 months. With RNA extracted from PBMCs as input, the TCR library was made. Trimming cost V 7 bases and J 5 bases, with 15 bases left between them. Germline V CDR1 and CDR2: SQVTM, ANQGSEA. The CDR3 runs 13 residues. These data were likewise used in another study, on T cells in Graves' hyperthyroidism and ophthalmopathy.

V and J are TRBV29-1 and TRBJ1-5, with D uncertain. This TCR derives from a woman aged 25-40 years with Graves disease. The source material was peripheral blood mononuclear cells (PBMCs), sampled at new diagnosis, from a patient treated with antithyroid drugs. The CDR3 DNA is TGCAGCGCCATGGGCGAGGGTGATCAGCCCCAGCATTTT. Amino acids: CSAMGEGDQPQHF.